This entry is about one T cell receptor (beta chain). Its antigen is as yet unknown. Unique molecular identifiers, one per molecule, were present on every TCR cDNA molecule. TCRdb re-analysed the 5' RACE reads in MiXCR, keeping a single row per CDR3 protein. The sample includes some 83,000 distinct CDR3 sequences, about 8.5% of them seen just once. V gave up 4 bases and J gave up 1 base; unmatched junction bases: 2. Germline CDR1 reads SGHRS; CDR2 reads YFSETQ. The length of the CDR3 is 14 residues. The data belong to a study of spatial heterogeneity in lung cancer. Study results and caveats: Ubiquitous expanded tumor TCRs surfaced in blood more at resection than they did at follow-up.

Time point noted: sample taken at primary tumor resection. There were roughly 78 donors, all of them untreated patients with early-stage non-small cell lung cancer. From tumor, nontumor lung or frozen PBMC, whole RNA was taken unsorted for sequencing. The chain has TRBV5-1 and TRBJ1-1; 9 nucleotides align to TRBD1. The sequence came from a male donor with early-stage non-small cell lung cancer. The sequences come from PBMCs, collected at surgery. The CDR3 DNA sequence: TGCGCCAGCAGCACGGACAGGGGGAACACTGAAGCTTTCTTT. This encodes CASSTDRGNTEAFF.